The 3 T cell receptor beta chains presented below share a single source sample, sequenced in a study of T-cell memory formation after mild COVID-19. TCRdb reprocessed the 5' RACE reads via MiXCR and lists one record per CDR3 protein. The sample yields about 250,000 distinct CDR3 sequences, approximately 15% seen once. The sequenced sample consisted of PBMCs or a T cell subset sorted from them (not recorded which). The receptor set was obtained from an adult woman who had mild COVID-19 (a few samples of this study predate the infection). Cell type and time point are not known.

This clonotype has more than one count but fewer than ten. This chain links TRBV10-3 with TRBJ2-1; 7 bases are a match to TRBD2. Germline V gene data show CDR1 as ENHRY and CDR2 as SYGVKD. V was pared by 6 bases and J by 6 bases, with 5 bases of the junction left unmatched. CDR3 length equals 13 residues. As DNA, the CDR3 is TGTGCCATCAGCAGCGGGACCGTCAATGAGCAGTTCTTC. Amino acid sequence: CAISSGTVNEQFF.

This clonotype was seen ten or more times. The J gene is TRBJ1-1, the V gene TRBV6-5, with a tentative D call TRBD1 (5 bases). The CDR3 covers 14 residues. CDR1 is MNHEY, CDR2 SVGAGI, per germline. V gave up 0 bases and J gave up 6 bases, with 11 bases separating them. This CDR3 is CASSYSGQGAEAFF. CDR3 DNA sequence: TGTGCCAGCAGTTACTCGGGCCAGGGCGCTGAAGCTTTCTTT.

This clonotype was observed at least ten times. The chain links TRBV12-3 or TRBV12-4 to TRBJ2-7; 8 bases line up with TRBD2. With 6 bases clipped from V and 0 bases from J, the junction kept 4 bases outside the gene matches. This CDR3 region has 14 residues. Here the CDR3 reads CASSLGGGSYEQYF. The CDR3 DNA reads TGTGCCAGCAGCCTCGGGGGGGGCTCCTACGAGCAGTACTTC.